Each of the 28 T cell receptor beta chains below was sequenced from the same sample in a study of blood T cells in healthy people across ages (dated by TCRdb to the mid-2010s). The library was prepared using 5' RACE. TCRdb shows the sequencer as Illumina HiSeq 2500. The second PCR ran for roughly 6 to 11 cycles and used a J-beta primer mix along with a sample-barcoded 5' primer. TCRdb applied fastp at Q25 and MiXCR to the public reads, then kept only in-frame beta chains. All rows with the same CDR3 protein become a single entry with the most common DNA and genes. Present in this sample are approximately 760,000 distinct CDR3 sequences, 20% to 30% of which were seen just once. Around 9.2% of the sample rests with the top ten. These data also featured in a second study, about T cells of mothers and their children.

The material sequenced was blood. These TCRs come from a boy aged 5-17 years in good health.

This clonotype was detected only once. The rearrangement uses TRBV27 and TRBJ2-7, with a weak D call TRBD1 (5 bases). Per germline, CDR1 MNHEY and CDR2 SMNVEV (reference sequence). Deletions cut 2 bases from V and 4 bases from J, with 12 bases between. The CDR3 totals 14 residues. The CDR3 here is CASSLRGILYEQYF. The CDR3 DNA is TGTGCCAGCAGTTTAAGGGGAATTCTTTACGAGCAGTACTTC.

This sequence joins TRBV28 and TRBJ2-1; D gene ambiguous. The germline V gene encodes CDR1 MDHEN and CDR2 SYDVKM. Trimming took 8 bases from V and 8 from J, leaving 22 bases between them. The CDR3 has 15 amino acids. CDR3 nucleotide sequence: TGTGCCAGCGTGAAGTCTGGCAGAGCTTGGGATGAGCAGTTCTTC. Translating it yields CASVKSGRAWDEQFF.

This clonotype was found a few times. The rearrangement links TRBV7-3 to TRBJ2-1; tentatively, D is TRBD1 (5 bases). This CDR3 has 13 residues. Germline-derived CDR1 and CDR2 are SGHTA and FQGTGA. V shed 3 bases and J shed 5 bases, with 8 bases lying between them. CDR3 in amino acids: CASSFGANNEQFF. The CDR3 nucleotides read TGTGCCAGCAGCTTTGGGGCTAACAATGAGCAGTTCTTC.

The J gene is TRBJ1-1, the V gene TRBV28, with a possible D match to TRBD1 (6 bases). Germline lookup yields CDR1 MDHEN and CDR2 SYDVKM. V lost 4 bases to trimming and J lost 3 bases, with 12 bases between them. This CDR3 has 14 residues. This CDR3 is CASSYTNRDTEAFF. The CDR3, as DNA: TGTGCCAGCAGTTATACGAACAGGGACACTGAAGCTTTCTTT.

The sample holds a few counts of this clonotype. The J gene is TRBJ2-7, the V gene TRBV29-1; 8 bases are a match to TRBD2. V lost 1 base and J lost 5; bases outside the gene matches: 4. Germline V lookup: CDR1 SQVTM, CDR2 ANQGSEA. CDR3 size: 13 residues. In DNA, the CDR3 is TGCAGCGTTGAAGTAGCGGGATTCCACGAGCAGTACTTC. The encoded protein is CSVEVAGFHEQYF.

V and J are TRBV6-2 or TRBV6-3 and TRBJ2-7; D is perhaps TRBD2 (6 bases). Trimming stripped 3 bases from V and 0 bases from J, with 12 bases between. This CDR3 has 15 amino acids. Germline V CDR1 and CDR2: MNHEY, SVGEGT. Here the CDR3 DNA reads TGTGCCAGCAGTTATTCTAGCGCCTTCTCCTACGAGCAGTACTTC. Its translation is CASSYSSAFSYEQYF.

Ten or more counts support this clonotype. V gene TRBV4-2 combines with J gene TRBJ2-7, with 8 bases fitting TRBD2. This CDR3 has 16 residues. The germline V gene encodes CDR1 LGHNA and CDR2 YNFKEQ. Trimming took 2 bases from V and 3 from J; bases not matched to a gene: 9. CDR3 DNA: TGTGCCAGCAGCCAAAGGAGCGGGGGACTCTACTACGAGCAGTACTTC. Its protein is CASSQRSGGLYYEQYF.

This clonotype has only a few counts. This chain uses TRBV29-1 with TRBJ2-2; D is unresolved. Per the germline V gene, CDR1 is SQVTM and CDR2 is ANQGSEA. V lost 6 bases and J lost 5, with 16 bases in between. This CDR3 spans 14 amino acids. The CDR3 DNA follows: TGCAGCGTGGCAGTCTTGCAAGAGACCGGGGAGCTGTTTTTT. Its protein is CSVAVLQETGELFF.

This clonotype turned up a few times. The genes are TRBV29-1 and TRBJ1-2; TRBD1 agrees at 10 bases. The V segment lost 6 bases and the J segment 5 bases; nucleotides outside the gene matches: 9. CDR3 size: 14 residues. Per germline, CDR1 SQVTM and CDR2 ANQGSEA. Written as DNA, the CDR3 is TGCAGCGTCCGGCCAAGGGGACAGGGGTATGGCTACACCTTC. Amino acid sequence: CSVRPRGQGYGYTF.

CDR3 residues: CASSPGLVSLFF. As DNA, the CDR3 is TGTGCCAGCAGTCCGGGACTCGTAAGTCTGTTCTTC. The rearrangement joins TRBV27 to TRBJ2-1, with TRBD2 as a possible D gene (6 bases). Per the germline V gene, CDR1 is MNHEY and CDR2 is SMNVEV (reference sequence). Trimming took off 5 bases at V and 15 bases at J, with 17 bases between the two ends. CDR3 length equals 12 residues.

This rearrangement joins TRBV6-2 or TRBV6-3 to TRBJ2-1; weak D call: TRBD2 (5 bases). The germline V gene has CDR1 MNHEY and CDR2 SVGEGT. The germline V and J ends were trimmed by 2 bases and 0 bases, with 8 bases remaining between them. The CDR3 extends over 15 amino acids. The CDR3, as DNA: TGTGCCAGCAGTTACCGAGCGGCCTCCTACAATGAGCAGTTCTTC. Translation gives CASSYRAASYNEQFF.

In this sample, this clonotype turned up many times. This chain uses TRBV2 with TRBJ2-5, with D unclear. Trimming took 3 bases from V and 5 from J, leaving 10 bases between them. This CDR3 spans 13 amino acids. Germline CDR1 is SNHLY and CDR2 is FYNNEI. The CDR3 is CASSDGVGETQYF. The DNA for the CDR3 is TGTGCCAGCAGTGATGGCGTTGGGGAGACCCAGTACTTC.

The chain joins TRBV9 to TRBJ2-7; maybe TRBD2 (5 bases). V was shortened by 2 bases and J by 2 bases, with 14 bases between the two germline ends. CDR1 SGDLS and CDR2 YYNGEE come from the germline V gene. The CDR3 has 15 residues. The CDR3, as DNA: TGTGCCAGCAGCGTCGGAGCGGAGCCGACCTACGAGCAGTACTTC. Translated, it gives CASSVGAEPTYEQYF.

The chain uses TRBV7-8 and TRBJ1-4; D not resolved. The CDR3 spans 13 residues. V lost 2 bases, J lost 10 bases, and 11 bases lay in between. The V gene's germline CDR1 is SGHVS and CDR2 FQNEAQ. The CDR3 region has the DNA TGTGCCAGCAGCTTAAGGACGTCTGGAAAACTGTTTTTT. This translates into CASSLRTSGKLFF.

The CDR3 DNA reads TGTGCCAGCAGCTACCGGGACAACCATGGCTACACCTTC. It specifies CASSYRDNHGYTF. The rearrangement joins TRBV7-9 to TRBJ1-2; possible D gene TRBD1, 6 bases. V lost 4 bases and J lost 6, with 12 bases in between. The CDR3 consists of 13 residues. Germline V CDR1 and CDR2: SEHNR, FQNEAQ (reference sequence).

The chain recombines TRBV29-1 with TRBJ2-7; D is uncertain. Trimming took 1 base from V and 3 from J, leaving 7 bases between them. The CDR3 length is 12 residues. CDR1 is SQVTM, CDR2 ANQGSEA, per germline. The CDR3 coding sequence is TGCAGCGTTGAAGTCGCCAACTACGAGCAGTACTTC. Residues: CSVEVANYEQYF.

The V gene is TRBV6-2 or TRBV6-3, the J gene TRBJ2-7; D is possibly TRBD1 or TRBD2 (5 bases each). Germline CDR1 is MNHEY and CDR2 is SVGEGT. The CDR3 sequence is 15 residues long. The V gene lost 4 bases and the J gene lost 3 bases, with 16 bases spanning the gap. The CDR3 loop is CASSSRVSGLYEQYF. Written as DNA, the CDR3 is TGTGCCAGCAGTTCCCGGGTCTCGGGGCTCTACGAGCAGTACTTC.

The chain uses TRBV2 and TRBJ2-7, with TRBD2 matching over 8 bases. This CDR3 has 15 residues. V trimming: 4 bases; J trimming: 6 bases; junction bases outside the gene matches: 11. The V gene's germline CDR1 is SNHLY and CDR2 FYNNEI. The CDR3 is CASSGTAGGLGEQYF. The CDR3 DNA is TGTGCCAGCAGTGGGACGGCGGGGGGTTTGGGCGAGCAGTACTTC.

This clonotype was seen a few times. The V gene is TRBV5-1, the J gene TRBJ2-5, with 8 positions matching TRBD1. The J call may be mistaken, given a closer DNA end match to TRBJ2-1. The V gene's germline CDR1 is SGHRS and CDR2 YFSETQ. This CDR3 is built from 15 residues. In nucleotides, the CDR3 is TGCGCCAGCAAGATAAACGGACAGGGTGTAAATGAGCAGTTCTTC. Translating it yields CASKINGQGVNEQFF.

The genes are TRBV11-2 and TRBJ2-4; TRBD1 aligns across 9 bases. The germline V gene has CDR1 SGHAT and CDR2 FQNNGV. Losses at the gene ends were 5 bases for V and 8 bases for J; bases not matched to a gene: 16. There are 17 residues in the CDR3. The CDR3 region is CASSPIPDRGWVDIQYF. DNA of the CDR3: TGTGCCAGCAGCCCAATTCCGGACAGGGGATGGGTGGACATTCAGTACTTC.

The genes are TRBV4-1 and TRBJ2-3; D remains unclear. Germline-derived CDR1 and CDR2 are MGHRA and YSYEKL. V was clipped by 3 bases and J by 4 bases, with 11 bases between them. The CDR3 consists of 14 residues. CDR3 DNA sequence: TGCGCCAGCAGCCAGGAGCCTGGAGCAGATACGCAGTATTTT. This gives the protein CASSQEPGADTQYF.

The CDR3 region has the DNA TGTGCCAGCGGGGACAGGGGAGTCACAGATACGCAGTATTTT. Translation gives CASGDRGVTDTQYF. J is TRBJ2-3 and V is TRBV11-2; 10 bases map to TRBD1. V was clipped by 8 bases and J by 2 bases; unmatched bases: 4. CDR1 is SGHAT and CDR2 is FQNNGV in the germline V gene. This CDR3 has 14 amino acids. The variable domain in full, completed from reference TRBV11-2 and TRBJ2-3, reads EAGVAQSPRYKIIEKRQSVAFWCNPISGHATLYWYQQILGQGPKLLIQFQNNGVVDDSQLPKDRFSAERLKGVDSTLKIQPAKLEDSAVYLCASGDRGVTDTQYFGPGTRLTVL.

The gene calls are TRBV6-1 and TRBJ2-2, with 10 bases that match TRBD1. The CDR3 contains 16 residues. From germline, CDR1 is MNHNS and CDR2 SASEGT. J gave up 6 bases and V 3 bases, and 7 bases lay outside the gene matches. Here the CDR3 DNA reads TGTGCCAGCAGTGATCCCGGGACAGGGGCCGCCGGGGAGCTGTTTTTT. It is translated as CASSDPGTGAAGELFF.

The sample holds a few counts of this clonotype. The chain joins TRBV20-1 to TRBJ2-7; TRBD2 might be the D (6 bases). There are 15 residues in the CDR3. Between the trimmed V and J ends, which lost 6 bases and 3 bases, there was a span of 21 bases. Germline V gene lookup returns CDR1 DFQATT and CDR2 SNEGSKA (reference sequence). CDR3 amino acids: CSAWVWVAERYEQYF. The CDR3 nucleotides read TGCAGTGCCTGGGTCTGGGTAGCGGAGCGCTACGAGCAGTACTTC.

This clonotype was seen only a few times. The chain combines TRBV7-2 with TRBJ2-4; TRBD2 agrees at 11 bases. V shed 5 bases and J 7 bases; nucleotides not matched to a gene: 4. The length of the CDR3 is 14 residues. CDR1 and CDR2 (germline): SGHTA, FQGNSA. This CDR3 reads CASSPSGGFNIQYF. The CDR3 DNA reads as TGTGCCAGCAGCCCTAGCGGGGGGTTCAACATTCAGTACTTC.

This clonotype was detected a few times. The V and J genes are TRBV5-1 and TRBJ2-2; 9 bases map to TRBD1. Per the germline V gene, CDR1 is SGHRS and CDR2 is YFSETQ. The length of the CDR3 is 15 residues. J was trimmed by 6 bases and V by 0 bases; bases with no gene match: 3. CDR3 sequence reads: CASSLGQGDAGELFF. CDR3 in DNA: TGCGCCAGCAGCTTGGGACAGGGGGATGCCGGGGAGCTGTTTTTT.

The V call is TRBV3-1, the J call TRBJ2-5, with D unclear. The V and J ends lost 2 bases and 9 bases respectively, with 16 bases between them. The CDR3 is made up of 14 amino acids. CDR1 and CDR2 from the germline V gene are LGHDT and YNNKEL (reference sequence). The CDR3 sequence: CASSQIAPVRAQYF. In DNA, the CDR3 is TGTGCCAGCAGCCAAATTGCGCCGGTTAGGGCCCAGTACTTC.

V usage is TRBV10-3 and J usage is TRBJ2-7; D gene uncertain. The V end was cut by 9 bases, the J end by 5 bases, with 14 bases between. This CDR3 spans 12 amino acids. Germline CDR1 reads ENHRY; CDR2 reads SYGVKD. Here the CDR3 DNA reads TGTGCCATGGGGAACGATGGCGACGAGCAGTACTTC. Translating it yields CAMGNDGDEQYF.